This T cell receptor (beta chain) was documented in a study of blood T cell repertoires in COVID-19. Overall study: Samples came from the United States, Italy and Spain, spanning acute and convalescent COVID-19.

Per the original data handling: Estimates of nucleated cell counts were drawn from the amplification of reference gene primers. TCRdb's table, derived via immunoSEQ multiplex PCR, lists solely in-frame clones and lacks some. That table supplies the V and J calls and clone size; D and trimming were determined from the DNA. The sample holds around 230,000 clones, 75% to 90% seen once. Germline CDR1 is MNHEY and CDR2 is SMNVEV (reference sequence). The V segment lost 6 bases and the J segment 2 bases; nucleotides outside the gene matches: 6. The CDR3 extends over 14 amino acids. The TCR originated in a man aged 40-55 years with acute or convalescent COVID-19. Input material: peripheral blood. The rearrangement joins TRBV27 to TRBJ2-7; 8 nucleotides line up with TRBD1. The chain's CDR3 is CASSRTGPTYEQYF. CDR3 nucleotide sequence: TGTGCCAGCAGCCGGACAGGGCCAACCTACGAGCAGTACTTC.